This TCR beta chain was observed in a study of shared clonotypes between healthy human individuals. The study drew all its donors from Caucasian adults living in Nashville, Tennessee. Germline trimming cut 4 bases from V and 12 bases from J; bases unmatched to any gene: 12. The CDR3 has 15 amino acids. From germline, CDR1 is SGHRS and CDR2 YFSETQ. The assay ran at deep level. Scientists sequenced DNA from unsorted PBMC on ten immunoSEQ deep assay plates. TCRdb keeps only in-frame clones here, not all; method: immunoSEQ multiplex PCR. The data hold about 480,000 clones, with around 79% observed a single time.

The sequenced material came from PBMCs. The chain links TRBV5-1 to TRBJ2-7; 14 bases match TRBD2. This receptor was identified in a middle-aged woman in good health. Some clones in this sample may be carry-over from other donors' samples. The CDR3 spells CASSPGTSGGRTGYF. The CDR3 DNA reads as TGCGCCAGCAGCCCCGGGACTAGCGGGGGCCGGACGGGGTACTTC.